This T cell receptor (beta chain) is from a study of cytomegalovirus exposure and HLA in healthy donors. This clone was seen just once. Its antigen remains unknown. Study observations and caveats: Later analysis found that TCR beta chains associated with HLA were more clonally expanded than other, equally common chains.

Trimming stripped 1 base from V and 5 bases from J, with 9 bases between. The CDR3 covers 13 residues. CDR1 is SEHNR, CDR2 FQNEAQ, per germline (reference sequence). Vbeta (60) and Jbeta (13) primers were used in the PCR. Produced via immunoSEQ multiplex PCR; TCRdb's table is partial and in-frame only. This table has approximately 83,000 clones, approximately 80% appearing once. The TCR comes from a man between 18 and 29 years old in good health and CMV-seronegative. V usage is TRBV7-9 and J usage is TRBJ2-7, with unresolved D. What was sequenced was PBMCs. DNA for the CDR3: TGTGCCAGCAGCTTAGAATGGCGGCACGAGCAGTACTTC. Translation gives CASSLEWRHEQYF.